This T cell receptor (beta chain) was obtained from a study of blood T cell repertoires in COVID-19. Under the authors' procedure: Amplification of reference gene primers was used by the study to estimate nucleated cell counts. Only in-frame clones appear in the TCRdb table, and some are missing; sequencing was by immunoSEQ multiplex PCR. D and trimming come from the DNA, and the V and J calls and clone size come from that table. The sample shows tens of thousands of clones, about 85% of them seen only once. The clonotype was recovered from a middle-aged man in a cohort sampled during active COVID-19. The sequenced sample was peripheral blood.

CDR3 amino acids: CASSLRDSGNQPQHF. CDR3 in DNA: TGCGCCAGCAGCCTAAGAGATTCCGGGAATCAGCCCCAGCATTTT. The chain combines TRBV4-1 with TRBJ1-5; no clear D. Germline V gene data show CDR1 as MGHRA and CDR2 as YSYEKL. This CDR3 has 15 amino acids. Trimming stripped 4 bases from V and 4 bases from J, with 14 bases between.